The 30 T cell receptor beta chains below all came from one sample that was sequenced in a study of cytomegalovirus exposure and HLA in healthy donors. It was with 60 Vbeta and 13 Jbeta primers that the PCR ran. The protocol was immunoSEQ multiplex PCR, while the TCRdb copy is restricted to in-frame clones and leaves out a portion. The sample records roughly 120,000 clones, 67% being singletons. The sequenced sample was PBMCs. The receptors were gathered from a man aged 18 to 35 in good health and CMV-seropositive.

This clone was found a few times. In the same sample, other DNA sequences code for this CDR3. V and J are TRBV18 and TRBJ1-1; TRBD1 might be the D (5 bases). The CDR3 is 13 amino acids. The V end lost 2 bases, the J end lost 1 base, and 5 bases lay between the germline ends. Germline lookup yields CDR1 KGHSH and CDR2 LQKENI. Written as DNA, the CDR3 is TGTGCCAGCTCACCAGGACAGAACACTGAAGCTTTCTTT. Its protein is CASSPGQNTEAFF.

V is TRBV11-3 and J is TRBJ1-1, with D perhaps matching TRBD1 (6 bases). Trimming removed 0 bases from V and 2 bases from J, with 7 bases in between. The length of the CDR3 is 14 residues. CDR1 and CDR2 (germline): SGHNT, YENEEA. This chain's CDR3 is CASSLETGNTEAFF. For the CDR3, the DNA is TGTGCCAGCAGCTTAGAGACAGGCAACACTGAAGCTTTCTTT.

The chain is built from TRBV2 and TRBJ2-1; possibly TRBD1 for D (5 bases). Per the germline V gene, CDR1 is SNHLY and CDR2 is FYNNEI. V lost 4 bases, J lost 13 bases, and 14 bases lay in between. The CDR3 has 12 amino acids. The CDR3 reads CASSAAGSSQFF. The CDR3 coding sequence is TGTGCCAGCAGTGCGGCAGGGTCTTCCCAGTTCTTC.

The genes are TRBV6-5 and TRBJ1-2; 7 positions match TRBD1. Trimming cost V 5 bases and J 5 bases; bases outside gene matches: 11. CDR1 is MNHEY, CDR2 SVGAGI, per germline. The CDR3 covers 15 residues. The CDR3 sequence is CASSPPTGMGYGYTF. The CDR3 bases are TGTGCCAGCAGTCCCCCGACAGGGATGGGGTATGGCTACACCTTC.

This clone was recorded once. The gene calls are TRBV27 and TRBJ1-6, with unresolved D. Germline assignment: CDR1 MNHEY and CDR2 SMNVEV (reference sequence). V dropped 4 bases and J dropped 2 bases, with 6 bases sitting between them. This CDR3 spans 14 amino acids. CDR3 residues: CASSSQTYNSPLHF. Here the CDR3 DNA reads TGTGCCAGCAGTTCCCAGACCTATAATTCACCCCTCCACTTT.

This clone was found a few times. The chain joins TRBV15 to TRBJ1-2, with unresolved D. CDR1 LNHNV and CDR2 YYDKDF come from the germline V gene (reference sequence). V was trimmed by 0 bases and J by 4 bases, leaving 12 bases between them. The CDR3 is 15 amino acids. The CDR3 here is CATSRDGGLGYGYTF. The CDR3 DNA follows: TGTGCCACCAGCAGAGATGGAGGGCTCGGCTATGGCTACACCTTC.

The V and J genes are TRBV6-5 and TRBJ2-7; TRBD1 agrees at 8 bases. CDR3 size: 15 residues. J gave up 2 bases and V 0 bases, and 3 bases lay outside the gene matches. The V gene's germline CDR1 is MNHEY and CDR2 SVGAGI. The CDR3 here is CASSYSHRGTYEQYF. In DNA form, the CDR3 reads TGTGCCAGCAGTTACTCCCACAGGGGGACCTACGAGCAGTACTTC.

The CDR3 protein is CASSFSRAQNQPQHF. CDR3 sequence (DNA): TGTGCCAGCAGTTTTAGCAGGGCTCAAAATCAGCCCCAGCATTTT. The V and J genes are TRBV28 and TRBJ1-5, with a weak D call TRBD1 (5 bases). Germline-derived CDR1 and CDR2 are MDHEN and SYDVKM. The CDR3 consists of 15 residues. V was trimmed by 3 bases and J by 4 bases, leaving 13 bases between them.

The chain couples TRBV9 to TRBJ1-6, with D hard to call. The CDR3 contains 16 residues. Trimming removed 4 bases from V and 12 bases from J, with 23 bases in between. CDR1 and CDR2 from the germline V gene are SGDLS and YYNGEE. The CDR3 protein is CASSPFAAASNRPLHF. In nucleotides, the CDR3 is TGTGCCAGCAGCCCTTTCGCCGCGGCCTCCAATAGACCCCTCCACTTT.

This clone came up a few times. The rearrangement uses TRBV29-1 and TRBJ2-2; D ambiguous. The V end was cut by 4 bases, the J end by 4 bases, with 4 bases between. From germline, CDR1 is SQVTM and CDR2 ANQGSEA. The CDR3 extends over 11 amino acids. This chain's CDR3 is CSVALTGELFF. The CDR3 DNA reads as TGCAGCGTTGCCCTCACCGGGGAGCTGTTTTTT.

Only one count was recorded for this clone. V is TRBV6-5 and J is TRBJ1-2; TRBD1 aligns across 8 bases. Trimming cost V 0 bases and J 8 bases; bases outside gene matches: 2. Germline V gene sequence: CDR1 MNHEY, CDR2 SVGAGI. This CDR3 is built from 13 residues. This CDR3 is CASSYSSGGGYTF. The CDR3 DNA reads TGTGCCAGCAGTTACTCTTCAGGGGGCGGCTACACCTTC.

The chain links TRBV5-1 to TRBJ2-5, with TRBD2 matching 12 bases. This CDR3 is built from 14 residues. CDR1 is SGHRS, CDR2 YFSETQ, per germline. With V trimmed by 7 bases and J by 7 bases, 8 bases remained unmatched. The CDR3 DNA reads TGCGCCAGCGGAAGACTAGCGGGGGTTGGGACCCAGTACTTC. This sequence encodes CASGRLAGVGTQYF.

J is TRBJ2-2 and V is TRBV11-2; D unresolved. The germline V gene has CDR1 SGHAT and CDR2 FQNNGV. Trimming left V 3 bases short and J 5 bases short, with 10 bases between. The CDR3 runs to 14 residues. DNA of the CDR3: TGTGCCAGCAGCTTTTTTCCCAGAACCGGGGAGCTGTTTTTT. Translation gives CASSFFPRTGELFF.

This clone was recorded a few times. The chain employs TRBV4-1 and TRBJ2-1; 7 nucleotides line up with TRBD1. With 4 bases clipped from V and 0 bases from J, the junction kept 3 bases outside the gene matches. The CDR3 covers 15 residues. Per the germline V gene, CDR1 is MGHRA and CDR2 is YSYEKL. CDR3 residues: CASSPGTASYNEQFF. The CDR3 bases are TGCGCCAGCAGCCCCGGGACAGCCTCCTACAATGAGCAGTTCTTC.

The V call is TRBV7-2, the J call TRBJ2-7; 11 nucleotides agree with TRBD2. This CDR3 region has 18 residues. V lost 3 bases and J lost 5; bases outside the gene matches: 15. In germline, CDR1 is SGHTA, CDR2 FQGNSA. CDR3 sequence: CASSFFGGSGGANNEQYF. CDR3 nucleotide sequence: TGTGCCAGCAGCTTTTTTGGTGGTAGCGGGGGGGCTAACAACGAGCAGTACTTC.

This chain uses TRBV7-6 with TRBJ2-3; TRBD1 matches at 9 bases. V shed 1 base and J 6 bases; nucleotides not matched to a gene: 5. The CDR3 is made up of 15 amino acids. Germline assignment: CDR1 SGHVS and CDR2 FNYEAQ. The CDR3 reads CASSLGEGTGDTQYF. The DNA for the CDR3 is TGTGCCAGCAGCTTAGGCGAGGGGACAGGGGATACGCAGTATTTT. Complete variable domain (other parts from reference TRBV7-6 and TRBJ2-3): GAGVSQSPRYKVTKRGQDVALRCDPISGHVSLYWYRQALGQGPEFLTYFNYEAQQDKSGLPNDRFSAERPEGSISTLTIQRTEQRDSAMYRCASSLGEGTGDTQYFGPGTRLTVL.

In its sample, this clone was seen a few times. V and J are TRBV6-1 and TRBJ2-5; a weak D match, TRBD1 (5 bases). The CDR3 runs 13 residues. Germline CDR1 and CDR2: MNHNS and SASEGT. Trimming took 4 bases from V and 4 from J, leaving 10 bases between them. CDR3 DNA: TGTGCCAGCAGTGCTTTAAGGGGAGAGACCCAGTACTTC. Translated: CASSALRGETQYF.

This chain joins TRBV2 and TRBJ1-6, with D uncertain. V was clipped by 4 bases and J by 8 bases, with 6 bases between them. CDR1 and CDR2 (germline): SNHLY, FYNNEI. The length of the CDR3 is 12 residues. CDR3 amino acids: CASSVGDSPLHF. The CDR3 bases are TGTGCCAGCAGTGTTGGAGATTCACCCCTCCACTTT.

The genes are TRBV7-8 and TRBJ2-5, with D possibly TRBD1 on 5 matching bases. The CDR3 spans 13 residues. Trimming removed 4 bases at V and 1 base at J, with 7 bases between. CDR1 SGHVS and CDR2 FQNEAQ come from the germline V gene. The CDR3, as DNA: TGTGCCAGCAGCTCTGACAGCCAAGAGACCCAGTACTTC. Translating gives CASSSDSQETQYF.

The J gene is TRBJ2-3, the V gene TRBV13, with 11 bases that match TRBD2. Germline V gene sequence: CDR1 PRHDT, CDR2 FYEKMQ (reference sequence). This CDR3 spans 16 amino acids. Trimming cost V 4 bases and J 2 bases; bases outside gene matches: 5. CDR3 protein: CASSSGLAGDTDTQYF. For the CDR3, the DNA is TGTGCCAGCAGCTCCGGACTAGCGGGCGACACAGATACGCAGTATTTT.

The rearrangement links TRBV9 to TRBJ2-7; TRBD2 might be the D (6 bases). Germline lookup yields CDR1 SGDLS and CDR2 YYNGEE. There are 16 residues in the CDR3. The V and J ends lost 0 bases and 2 bases respectively, with 15 bases between them. This CDR3 reads CASSVAAAGGAYEQYF. Here the CDR3 DNA reads TGTGCCAGCAGCGTAGCTGCGGCAGGAGGGGCCTACGAGCAGTACTTC.

The table lists this clone with a few counts. The chain combines TRBV19 with TRBJ2-3, with 11 bases that match TRBD2. V lost 5 bases and J lost 0; bases outside the gene matches: 1. The CDR3 totals 15 residues. CDR1 and CDR2 (germline): LNHDA, SQIVND (reference sequence). The CDR3 DNA sequence: TGTGCCAGTAGTCTAGCGGGGGGAAGCACAGATACGCAGTATTTT. Protein: CASSLAGGSTDTQYF.

This clone was seen a handful of times. This CDR3 is CASSLYDAGTGGRDEQFF. The CDR3 DNA reads as TGTGCCAGCAGTTTATACGACGCCGGGACAGGGGGCAGGGATGAGCAGTTCTTC. The rearrangement links TRBV28 to TRBJ2-1, with 12 bases aligning to TRBD1. The CDR3 covers 18 residues. J lost 8 bases, V lost 1 base, and 12 bases had no gene match. The germline V gene encodes CDR1 MDHEN and CDR2 SYDVKM.

CDR3 amino acids: CASSFSGGPEAFF. The CDR3 nucleotides are TGCGCCAGCAGCTTCTCAGGAGGCCCTGAAGCTTTCTTT. The V and J genes are TRBV5-1 and TRBJ1-1; D is ambiguous. There are 13 residues in the CDR3. Germline V CDR1 and CDR2: SGHRS, YFSETQ. Trimming took off 2 bases at V and 6 bases at J, with 11 bases between the two ends.

This chain joins TRBV4-1 and TRBJ1-2; 12 bases map to TRBD1. Germline loops: CDR1 MGHRA, CDR2 YSYEKL. With 0 bases clipped from V and 3 bases from J, the junction kept 8 bases outside the gene matches. This CDR3 is 18 amino acids long. CDR3 in DNA: TGCGCCAGCAGCCAAGATGGGACAGGGGGCGATTTAGACTATGGCTACACCTTC. Translation gives CASSQDGTGGDLDYGYTF.

The gene calls are TRBV6-6 and TRBJ2-4, with 8 bases matching TRBD1. The CDR3 sequence is 15 residues long. Trimming took 6 bases from V and 1 from J; bases not matched to a gene: 5. Germline CDR1 MNHNY, CDR2 SVGAGI (reference sequence). For the CDR3, the DNA is TGTGCCAGCAGCCTGGGACAGGCGGCCAAAAACATTCAGTACTTC. Protein: CASSLGQAAKNIQYF.

About this clone: An end of the junction does not agree with germline; a read error may underlie this. This chain connects TRBV7-9 to TRBJ1-2; D is possibly TRBD1 (5 bases). The CDR3 is made up of 14 amino acids. Germline V gene data show CDR1 as SEHNR and CDR2 as FQNEAQ (reference sequence). The CDR3 reads CSSSSLGQGRGYTF. CDR3 in DNA: TGTTCCAGCAGCTCCCTAGGCCAGGGCAGAGGCTACACCTTC.

This clone was observed a handful of times. The chain recombines TRBV19 with TRBJ2-5, with TRBD2 matching over 8 bases. The V gene end was trimmed by 3 bases and the J gene end by 4 bases; junction bases not matched to a gene: 1. The CDR3 consists of 13 residues. CDR1 and CDR2 (germline): LNHDA, SQIVND (reference sequence). CDR3 DNA: TGTGCCAGTAGTATGGCGGGGGGAGAGACCCAGTACTTC. This codes for CASSMAGGETQYF.

This chain joins TRBV5-1 and TRBJ2-2; tentatively, D is TRBD1 (5 bases). Per germline, CDR1 SGHRS and CDR2 YFSETQ. Trimming took off 4 bases at V and 0 bases at J, with 13 bases between the two ends. The CDR3 totals 16 residues. CDR3 in amino acids: CASSPHLTANTGELFF. DNA of the CDR3: TGCGCCAGCAGCCCCCACCTGACAGCGAACACCGGGGAGCTGTTTTTT.

This clone showed up just a few times. The V call is TRBV1, the J call TRBJ2-3; the table names TRBD2, a call not compared with the DNA. TRBV1 is designated a pseudogene. This CDR3 spans 17 amino acids. The CDR3 is CTSSQDMRERSTDTQYF. The CDR3 DNA follows: TGCACCAGCAGCCAAGATATGCGGGAGAGGAGCACAGATACGCAGTATTTT.